One and the same sample provided the 19 T cell receptor beta chains below, sequenced in a study of shared clonotypes between healthy human individuals. The table came from immunoSEQ multiplex PCR; TCRdb's copy has only in-frame clones and leaves some out. The sample yields approximately 1.5 million clones, just under 99% seen once. The material sequenced was naive CD4+ T cells sorted from blood. Subset here: CD45RA+ positively selected. These receptors were taken from a man aged 25-45 years in good health.

This chain links TRBV9 with TRBJ2-7; D assignment may be TRBD1 or TRBD2 (6 bases each). V lost 3 bases to trimming and J lost 0 bases, with 16 bases between them. The CDR3 has 16 amino acids. The V gene's germline CDR1 is SGDLS and CDR2 YYNGEE. Here the CDR3 reads CASSEGTGQHSYEQYF. In nucleotides, the CDR3 is TGTGCCAGCAGCGAGGGGACTGGACAGCACTCCTACGAGCAGTACTTC.

This chain links TRBV19 with TRBJ1-1, with D possibly TRBD1 on 6 matching bases. With 1 base removed from V and 0 bases from J, the gap between germline ends came to 12 bases. Looked up from germline, CDR1 is LNHDA and CDR2 is SQIVND (reference sequence). The CDR3 extends over 16 amino acids. The CDR3 DNA follows: TGTGCCAGTAGTATAGTTGGGGGCAGTTTGAACACTGAAGCTTTCTTT. Amino acid sequence: CASSIVGGSLNTEAFF.

The chain combines TRBV19 with TRBJ2-1; 7 bases map to TRBD2. Trimming cost V 3 bases and J 5 bases; bases outside gene matches: 4. Germline CDR1 LNHDA, CDR2 SQIVND (reference sequence). The CDR3 length is 14 residues. The CDR3 protein is CASSIRDYNNEQFF. Written as DNA, the CDR3 is TGTGCCAGTAGTATCCGGGACTACAACAATGAGCAGTTCTTC.

The chain is built from TRBV7-2 and TRBJ2-1; possible D gene TRBD2, 6 bases. The CDR3 extends over 15 amino acids. V was trimmed by 1 base and J by 2 bases, leaving 9 bases between them. Germline assignment: CDR1 SGHTA and CDR2 FQGNSA. CDR3 DNA: TGTGCCAGCAGCTTAGAGGGACTTACCTACAATGAGCAGTTCTTC. Translation: CASSLEGLTYNEQFF. Based on the CDR3 plus reference TRBV7-2 and TRBJ2-1, the full variable domain is GAGVSQSPSNKVTEKGKDVELRCDPISGHTALYWYRQSLGQGLEFLIYFQGNSAPDKSGLPSDRFSAERTGGSVSTLTIQRTQQEDSAVYLCASSLEGLTYNEQFFGPGTRLTVL.

This chain uses TRBV27 with TRBJ2-1, with TRBD2 matching over 13 bases. CDR1 and CDR2 (germline): MNHEY, SMNVEV (reference sequence). Trimming at V came to 5 bases and at J to 8 bases, leaving 12 bases not matched to a gene. The CDR3 consists of 17 residues. The CDR3 protein is CASSTRRTSGSRDEQFF. CDR3 sequence (DNA): TGTGCCAGCAGTACCAGGAGGACTAGCGGGAGTCGGGATGAGCAGTTCTTC.

V is TRBV6-5 and J is TRBJ2-7; 10 bases fit TRBD1. The germline CDR1 and CDR2 sequences are MNHEY and SVGAGI. The CDR3 spans 15 residues. Losses at the gene ends were 4 bases for V and 6 bases for J; bases not matched to a gene: 9. CDR3 nucleotides: TGTGCCAGCAGTTCCACGACAGGGGGCGGGGGCGAGCAGTACTTC. Its translation: CASSSTTGGGGEQYF.

V is TRBV27 and J is TRBJ2-3; 10 bases are a match to TRBD1. Per germline, CDR1 MNHEY and CDR2 SMNVEV (reference sequence). The CDR3 totals 17 residues. With V trimmed by 5 bases and J by 1 base, 9 bases remained unmatched. The CDR3 spells CASSIRTGGLGTDTQYF. The DNA for the CDR3 is TGTGCCAGCAGTATAAGGACAGGGGGTTTGGGCACAGATACGCAGTATTTT.

The gene calls are TRBV7-9 and TRBJ2-7; a possible D gene is TRBD1 (7 bases). Germline values: CDR1 SEHNR, CDR2 FQNEAQ (reference sequence). The germline V and J ends were trimmed by 2 bases and 3 bases, with 17 bases remaining between them. The CDR3 runs to 16 residues. CDR3 nucleotide sequence: TGTGCCAGCAGCTTACCAGGGGGGACGGCCGACTACGAGCAGTACTTC. It codes for CASSLPGGTADYEQYF.

The gene calls are TRBV2 and TRBJ1-1, with D uncertain. Germline V gene data show CDR1 as SNHLY and CDR2 as FYNNEI. The CDR3 has 14 residues. V was cut by 8 bases and J by 0 bases, with 13 bases left in between. CDR3 protein: CASAVGSLNTEAFF. In DNA, the CDR3 is TGTGCCAGCGCGGTAGGCAGTTTGAACACTGAAGCTTTCTTT.

This chain links TRBV14 with TRBJ2-3; D gene ambiguous. This CDR3 is built from 15 residues. V shed 0 bases and J shed 4 bases, with 11 bases lying between them. Germline V gene sequence: CDR1 SGHDN, CDR2 FVKESK. For the CDR3, the DNA is TGTGCCAGCAGCCAAGATTTGGCTAGACCAGATACGCAGTATTTT. Its translation is CASSQDLARPDTQYF.

A note on this clone: Other DNA sequences of this sample code for an identical CDR3. The rearrangement links TRBV5-6 to TRBJ1-2, with D possibly TRBD1 on 5 matching bases. CDR1 and CDR2 (germline): SGHDT, YYEEEE. V gave up 4 bases and J gave up 0 bases, with 13 bases separating them. The CDR3 loop spans 15 amino acids. The CDR3 here is CASSPDSQANYGYTF. The CDR3 DNA reads as TGTGCCAGCAGCCCCGACAGTCAAGCTAACTATGGCTACACCTTC.

The chain links TRBV12-5 to TRBJ2-5; 10 positions match TRBD2. The CDR3 spans 15 residues. Per the germline V gene, CDR1 is LGHNT and CDR2 is FRNRAP. J lost 4 bases, V lost 6 bases, and 8 bases had no gene match. For the CDR3, the DNA is TGTGCTAGTGGCCCCGGGACTAGCGTTGGAGAGACCCAGTACTTC. Translating gives CASGPGTSVGETQYF. The complete variable domain, with remaining parts taken from reference TRBV12-5 and TRBJ2-5, reads DARVTQTPRHKVTEMGQEVTMRCQPILGHNTVFWYRQTMMQGLELLAYFRNRAPLDDSGMPKDRFSAEMPDATLATLKIQPSEPRDSAVYFCASGPGTSVGETQYFGPGTRLLVL.

The rearrangement joins TRBV27 to TRBJ2-1; 9 bases are shared with TRBD1. J was trimmed by 6 bases and V by 6 bases; bases with no gene match: 9. Germline loops: CDR1 MNHEY, CDR2 SMNVEV (reference sequence). This CDR3 spans 15 amino acids. This chain's CDR3 is CASRPGTGSANEQFF. The CDR3 DNA reads as TGTGCCAGCAGACCCGGGACAGGGTCCGCCAATGAGCAGTTCTTC.

The rearrangement joins TRBV4-1 to TRBJ1-1, with 10 bases fitting TRBD1. The germline V gene has CDR1 MGHRA and CDR2 YSYEKL. With 1 base clipped from V and 4 bases from J, the junction kept 6 bases outside the gene matches. The CDR3 has 16 residues. The CDR3 here is CASSQADRGWFTEAFF. The CDR3 nucleotides are TGCGCCAGCAGCCAAGCGGACAGGGGGTGGTTCACTGAAGCTTTCTTT.

This clone was observed once. The chain has TRBV6-6 and TRBJ2-7; 7 bases are shared with TRBD1. CDR1 and CDR2 from the germline V gene are MNHNY and SVGAGI (reference sequence). The length of the CDR3 is 15 residues. V shed 3 bases and J 1 base; nucleotides not matched to a gene: 6. The CDR3 protein is CASSYIGQASYEQYF. DNA of the CDR3: TGTGCCAGCAGTTATATTGGACAGGCATCCTACGAGCAGTACTTC.

V usage is TRBV28 and J usage is TRBJ2-1; D might be TRBD1 or TRBD2, each matching 6 bases. Germline V lookup: CDR1 MDHEN, CDR2 SYDVKM. The V gene lost 5 bases and the J gene lost 9 bases, with 17 bases spanning the gap. The CDR3 consists of 14 residues. DNA for the CDR3: TGTGCCAGCAGTACCCCCGGGGGCAGAGGTGAGCAGTTCTTC. Amino acids: CASSTPGGRGEQFF. The full variable domain, with the rest looked up from reference TRBV28 and TRBJ2-1, is DVKVTQSSRYLVKRTGEKVFLECVQDMDHENMFWYRQDPGLGLRLIYFSYDVKMKEKGDIPEGYSVSREKKERFSLILESASTNQTSMYLCASSTPGGRGEQFFGPGTRLTVL.

The chain links TRBV5-4 to TRBJ1-2; TRBD1 agrees at 9 bases. The junction had 13 bases not matched to a gene; V was cut back by 0 bases and J by 7 bases. Germline V gene sequence: CDR1 SGHNT, CDR2 YYREEE (reference sequence). The CDR3 totals 17 residues. CDR3 DNA sequence: TGTGCCAGCAGCTTGGACCCCACCAGGACAGGGGATAGTGGCTACACCTTC. This translates into CASSLDPTRTGDSGYTF.

The V gene is TRBV20-1, the J gene TRBJ2-1, with a weak D call TRBD2 (6 bases). This CDR3 is built from 10 residues. Germline V gene sequence: CDR1 DFQATT, CDR2 SNEGSKA (reference sequence). Trimming pared 6 bases from V and 12 bases from J, leaving 12 bases between. The CDR3 is CSATEGRQFF. CDR3 DNA: TGCAGTGCCACGGAGGGAAGGCAGTTCTTC.

The J gene is TRBJ2-7, the V gene TRBV9; TRBD1 aligns across 8 bases. J gave up 2 bases and V 2 bases, and 3 bases lay outside the gene matches. The CDR3 consists of 14 residues. Germline-derived CDR1 and CDR2 are SGDLS and YYNGEE. The chain's CDR3 is CASSVRTGTYEQYF. The CDR3 DNA follows: TGTGCCAGCAGCGTCCGGACAGGGACCTACGAGCAGTACTTC.